This entry is about one TCR beta chain. Its target is not known. This sample is drawn from a study of T cell repertoires in cytomegalovirus infection. The CDR3 consists of 14 residues. Deletions cut 1 base from V and 2 bases from J, with 6 bases between. Germline V gene sequence: CDR1 SGHTA, CDR2 FQGNSA. MiXCR was run by TCRdb on the reads, yielding one entry per CDR3 protein. There are about 480,000 distinct CDR3 sequences in the sample; roughly a third occur only once, and 15% to 20% lies in the top ten. The J gene is TRBJ1-5, the V gene TRBV7-2; no clear D. This clonotype was obtained from a human donor in good health (CMV status not recorded). Some clones in this sample may be carry-over from other donors' samples. Sequencing was performed on cultured PBMCs, taken from culture after CMV antigen stimulation. This chain's CDR3 is CASSLETGNQPQHF. CDR3 nucleotides: TGTGCCAGCAGCTTAGAAACAGGCAATCAGCCCCAGCATTTT.